One T cell receptor (beta chain) is described in this entry. Clones were sequenced by immunoSEQ multiplex PCR, and TCRdb holds only the in-frame ones, with some missing. The data hold approximately 15,000 clones, with approximately 29% observed a single time. This record comes from a study of tumour-infiltrating T cells in Burkitt lymphoma. Study-wide context: Repertoire clonality predicted overall and progression-free survival.

CDR3 length: 15 amino acids. The junction had 5 bases not matched to a gene; V was cut back by 6 bases and J by 5 bases. The germline CDR1 and CDR2 sequences are MNHNS and SASEGT. This TCR was sampled from a human donor with diffuse large B-cell lymphoma. The sequenced sample consisted of tumor tissue. V and J are TRBV6-1 and TRBJ2-5; 14 bases map to TRBD2. Written as DNA, the CDR3 is TGTGCCAGCAGGGGACTAGCGGGAGCTGGGGAGACCCAGTACTTC. Protein sequence: CASRGLAGAGETQYF.